This note documents a single T cell receptor beta chain sequence. Allocation to cohorts depended on clinical history reported by the participants. Resolution of symptoms, clearance, or two negative PCRs was present in recovered Cohort 3 donors. With 6 bases removed from V and 4 bases from J, the gap between germline ends came to 18 bases. The CDR3 is made up of 15 amino acids. The germline V gene encodes CDR1 LNHDA and CDR2 SQIVND (reference sequence). This sample stems from a study of blood T cell repertoires in COVID-19. Study details: Sample material is recorded as cDNA or gDNA derived from T cells, B-cell-depleted T cells, or PBMCs.

Original processing methods: Amplifying reference gene primers gave estimates of nucleated cell counts. The table came from immunoSEQ multiplex PCR; TCRdb's copy has only in-frame clones and leaves some out. The DNA gave D and trimming, while V, J and clone size come from that table. This table holds 150,000 or so clones, 86% found once. The chain is built from TRBV19 and TRBJ1-2; tentative D call: TRBD1 (6 bases). The sequencing sample was made of PBMCs or T cells enriched from blood (not recorded which). This TCR came from a man in his forties or fifties who had recovered from COVID-19. CDR3 region: CASSRGGDFFYGYTF. The CDR3, as DNA: TGTGCCAGTAGCAGGGGTGGGGATTTCTTCTATGGCTACACCTTC. The entire variable domain, with the rest obtained from reference TRBV19 and TRBJ1-2, is as follows: DGGITQSPKYLFRKEGQNVTLSCEQNLNHDAMYWYRQDPGQGLRLIYYSQIVNDFQKGDIAEGYSVSREKKESFPLTVTSAQKNPTAFYLCASSRGGDFFYGYTFGSGTRLTVV.